This T cell receptor beta chain was retrieved from a study of early stage breast cancer tumors. Across the study: ER+/PR+/HER2- status applied to about 70% of the 16 invasive breast tumors. Among around 12 ER+/PR+/HER2- tumors, eight were ductal, four lobular.

Sampling of the adjacent normal breast tissue occurred roughly 1.8-4.5 cm from the tumor. General study findings and limits: Compared with adjacent normal breast tissue, tumors showed roughly 2.5-fold greater T cell density and higher clonality.

A note on this clone: No antigen is known for it.

The protocol was immunoSEQ multiplex PCR, while the TCRdb copy is restricted to in-frame clones and leaves out a portion. Here the sample spans around 6,700 clones, 50% to 75% being singletons. The sequence was collected from a person between 50 and 60 years old with breast cancer. The source material was normal breast tissue next to the tumor.

Here the CDR3 DNA reads TGTGCCAGCTCACCATACCAGGACACTGAAGCTTTCTTT. It yields the protein CASSPYQDTEAFF. This rearrangement joins TRBV18 to TRBJ1-1; D not resolved. Germline CDR1 reads KGHSH; CDR2 reads LQKENI. Trimming stripped 2 bases from V and 3 bases from J, with 7 bases between. The CDR3 is 13 residues long.